This T cell receptor beta chain was identified in a study of T cells in women clearing cervical HPV infection. With V trimmed by 4 bases and J by 0 bases, 7 bases remained unmatched. This CDR3 has 16 residues. Germline V CDR1 and CDR2: LNHDA, SQIVND (reference sequence). Clones were sequenced by immunoSEQ multiplex PCR, and TCRdb holds only the in-frame ones, with some missing. Its clone listing holds some 25,000 clones. About this clone itself: The read ends 3 residues early relative to the CDR3; the germline J gene fills the gap.

This chain uses TRBV19 with TRBJ2-3; 7 positions agree with TRBD1. Input material: blood buffy coat. This clonotype originated in a woman between 18 and 70 years old with a cervical HPV16 infection that either progressed to CIN3+ or cleared (not recorded which). The covered CDR3 bases are TGTGCCAGTAGTAGCAGGGACAGCTCTAGCACAGATACG. It encodes CASSSRDSSSTDT. The CDR3 reads in full as CASSSRDSSSTDTQYF.